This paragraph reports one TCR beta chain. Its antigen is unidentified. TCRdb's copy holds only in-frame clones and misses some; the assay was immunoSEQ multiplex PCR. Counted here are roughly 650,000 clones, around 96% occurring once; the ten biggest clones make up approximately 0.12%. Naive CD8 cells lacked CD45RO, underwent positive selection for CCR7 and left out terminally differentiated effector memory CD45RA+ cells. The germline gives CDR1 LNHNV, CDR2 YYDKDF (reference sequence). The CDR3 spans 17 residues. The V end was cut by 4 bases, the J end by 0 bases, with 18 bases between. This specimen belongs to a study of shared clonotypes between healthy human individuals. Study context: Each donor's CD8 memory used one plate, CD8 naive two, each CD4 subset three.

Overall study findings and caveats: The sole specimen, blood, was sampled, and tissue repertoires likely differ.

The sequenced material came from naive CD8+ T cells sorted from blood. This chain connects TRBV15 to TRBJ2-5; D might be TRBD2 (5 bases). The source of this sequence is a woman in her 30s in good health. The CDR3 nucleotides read TGTGCCACCAGCAAAGTCCTAACGAGGGAGTACCAAGAGACCCAGTACTTC. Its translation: CATSKVLTREYQETQYF.